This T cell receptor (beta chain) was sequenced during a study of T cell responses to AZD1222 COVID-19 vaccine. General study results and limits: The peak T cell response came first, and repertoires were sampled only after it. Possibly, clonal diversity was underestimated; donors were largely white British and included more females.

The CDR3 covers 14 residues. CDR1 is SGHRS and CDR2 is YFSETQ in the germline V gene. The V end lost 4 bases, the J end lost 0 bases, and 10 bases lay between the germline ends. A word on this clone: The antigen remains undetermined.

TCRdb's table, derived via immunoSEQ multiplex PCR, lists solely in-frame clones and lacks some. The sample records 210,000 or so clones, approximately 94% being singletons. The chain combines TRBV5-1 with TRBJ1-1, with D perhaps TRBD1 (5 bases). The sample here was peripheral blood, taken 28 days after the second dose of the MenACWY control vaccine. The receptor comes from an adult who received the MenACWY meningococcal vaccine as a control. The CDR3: CASSQGTMNTEAFF. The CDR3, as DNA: TGCGCCAGCAGCCAAGGGACCATGAACACTGAAGCTTTCTTT.